Below are 20 T cell receptor beta chains sequenced from a single sample in a study of T cells of healthy individuals (dated by TCRdb to the late 2010s). The library was prepared using 5' RACE. TCRdb shows the sequencer as Illumina MiSeq. TCRdb redid the processing of the public reads, applying fastp at Q25 and MiXCR, and retained in-frame beta chains. One record per CDR3 amino acid sequence lists the most common genes and DNA. Present in this sample are about 53,000 distinct CDR3 sequences, roughly 14% of which were seen just once. About 16% of the sample is held by the ten biggest clonotypes. The receptors originated from a human donor in good health.

The V gene is TRBV3-1, the J gene TRBJ1-2; D gene ambiguous. The CDR3 contains 14 residues. Germline V lookup: CDR1 LGHDT, CDR2 YNNKEL (reference sequence). The germline V and J ends were trimmed by 2 bases and 6 bases, with 13 bases remaining between them. This chain's CDR3 is CASSQFVGNNGYTF. DNA for the CDR3: TGTGCCAGCAGCCAATTCGTCGGTAATAATGGCTACACCTTC.

The chain joins TRBV11-2 to TRBJ2-5; 9 bases agree with TRBD2. This CDR3 has 18 residues. J lost 2 bases, V lost 1 base, and 11 bases had no gene match. CDR1 and CDR2 (germline): SGHAT, FQNNGV. The CDR3 DNA reads as TGTGCCAGCAGCTTAGGCCAGCCGGCAGCGGGGGGACAAGAGACCCAGTACTTC. It specifies CASSLGQPAAGGQETQYF.

This clonotype was detected many times. The chain uses TRBV10-1 and TRBJ1-6; TRBD1 matches at 8 bases. J gave up 7 bases and V 10 bases, and 6 bases lay outside the gene matches. The CDR3 extends over 13 amino acids. CDR1 WNHNN and CDR2 SYGVQD come from the germline V gene (reference sequence). The DNA of the CDR3 is TGCGCCACCGGACAGGGTGGGAATTCACCCCTCCACTTT. Protein sequence: CATGQGGNSPLHF.

This clonotype has a handful of counts. The CDR3 here is CASGSLLDGIGDEQFF. For the CDR3, the DNA is TGTGCTAGTGGTTCCCTCCTCGACGGGATCGGTGATGAGCAGTTCTTC. The chain uses TRBV12-5 and TRBJ2-1, with D possibly matching TRBD2 (5 bases). From germline, CDR1 is LGHNT and CDR2 FRNRAP. Trimming pared 4 bases from V and 8 bases from J, leaving 21 bases between. The CDR3 covers 16 residues.

This clonotype was counted a few times. The rearrangement uses TRBV27 and TRBJ1-2; D uncertain. The CDR3 sequence is 17 residues long. V gave up 0 bases and J gave up 0 bases, with 14 bases separating them. Germline V gives CDR1 MNHEY, CDR2 SMNVEV (reference sequence). The DNA of the CDR3 is TGTGCCAGCAGTTTATCTGTCGGGAGGGCAGCTAACTATGGCTACACCTTC. This sequence encodes CASSLSVGRAANYGYTF.

This clonotype was counted at least ten times. The genes are TRBV19 and TRBJ2-3; D is unclear. V was cut by 3 bases and J by 2 bases, with 12 bases left in between. Germline CDR1 reads LNHDA; CDR2 reads SQIVND (reference sequence). The CDR3 spans 15 residues. CDR3: CASSMSLPFTDTQYF. CDR3 coding DNA: TGTGCCAGTAGTATGTCGCTACCTTTCACAGATACGCAGTATTTT. Looking up the rest from reference TRBV19 and TRBJ2-3 gives the full variable domain: DGGITQSPKYLFRKEGQNVTLSCEQNLNHDAMYWYRQDPGQGLRLIYYSQIVNDFQKGDIAEGYSVSREKKESFPLTVTSAQKNPTAFYLCASSMSLPFTDTQYFGPGTRLTVL.

This clonotype has a handful of counts. J is TRBJ2-7 and V is TRBV20-1, with 9 bases lining up with TRBD2. The germline CDR1 and CDR2 sequences are DFQATT and SNEGSKA (reference sequence). The CDR3 contains 13 residues. With 1 base clipped from V and 2 bases from J, the junction kept 0 bases outside the gene matches. The CDR3 loop reads CSARVAGAYEQYF. CDR3 bases: TGCAGTGCTAGAGTAGCGGGGGCCTACGAGCAGTACTTC.

This clonotype has ten or more counts. The genes are TRBV30 and TRBJ2-1; D call uncertain. Germline CDR1 is GTSNPN and CDR2 is SVGIG (reference sequence). The V end lost 3 bases, the J end lost 10 bases, and 7 bases lay between the germline ends. The CDR3 runs to 10 residues. CDR3 amino acids: CAWSGPEQFF. CDR3 in DNA: TGTGCCTGGAGCGGGCCCGAGCAGTTCTTC.

This clonotype was counted between two and nine times. The rearrangement joins TRBV3-1 to TRBJ2-3; D unresolved. The CDR3 runs to 13 residues. CDR1 is LGHDT, CDR2 YNNKEL, per germline (reference sequence). V lost 4 bases and J 6 bases, leaving 11 bases between the germline ends. In DNA, the CDR3 is TGTGCCAGCAGCCTCTTAAGGTCGGATACGCAGTATTTT. Translated, it gives CASSLLRSDTQYF.

This clonotype was seen a few times. V is TRBV6-2 or TRBV6-3 and J is TRBJ2-7; 7 positions match TRBD2. The length of the CDR3 is 15 residues. With 10 bases clipped from V and 1 base from J, the junction kept 13 bases outside the gene matches. Looked up from germline, CDR1 is MNHEY and CDR2 is SVGEGT. The CDR3 DNA reads TGTGCCATAAAGAGCCCGGCTAGCGGTTCCTACGAGCAGTACTTC. Translation: CAIKSPASGSYEQYF.

This clonotype came up many times. This rearrangement joins TRBV13 to TRBJ1-2; 11 bases are shared with TRBD1. The ends lost 2 bases at V and 6 bases at J; junction bases unmatched: 2. The V gene's germline CDR1 is PRHDT and CDR2 FYEKMQ (reference sequence). The CDR3 covers 14 residues. The CDR3 sequence: CASSLWGQGDGYTF. CDR3 sequence (DNA): TGTGCCAGCAGCTTATGGGGACAGGGGGATGGCTACACCTTC.

This clonotype was observed at least ten times. This chain joins TRBV7-2 and TRBJ2-1; 13 bases match TRBD2. The CDR3 has 16 amino acids. V lost 2 bases, J lost 9 bases, and 7 bases stayed unmatched. Germline V gene sequence: CDR1 SGHTA, CDR2 FQGNSA. CDR3 in amino acids: CASSLRLAGGKSEQFF. CDR3 in DNA: TGTGCCAGCAGCTTAAGACTAGCGGGAGGTAAGAGTGAGCAGTTCTTC.

This clonotype was seen ten or more times. This chain uses TRBV6-6 with TRBJ2-2; 7 bases line up with TRBD1. This CDR3 is 13 amino acids long. CDR1 and CDR2 from the germline V gene are MNHNY and SVGAGI (reference sequence). V shed 2 bases, J shed 6 bases, and the junction held 0 bases outside the gene matches. DNA for the CDR3: TGTGCCAGCAGTTACAGGGGGCCCGGGGAGCTGTTTTTT. Protein: CASSYRGPGELFF.

This clonotype was recorded many times. The J gene is TRBJ2-7, the V gene TRBV29-1; a possible D gene is TRBD2 (6 bases). Germline-derived CDR1 and CDR2 are SQVTM and ANQGSEA. V lost 4 bases and J lost 3, with 16 bases in between. There are 14 residues in the CDR3. CDR3 protein: CSVGAGRLIYEQYF. The CDR3 DNA sequence: TGCAGCGTTGGTGCAGGGAGGCTGATCTACGAGCAGTACTTC.

This clonotype showed up just a few times. This chain joins TRBV7-2 and TRBJ2-6, with D possibly TRBD1 on 6 matching bases. Germline-derived CDR1 and CDR2 are SGHTA and FQGNSA. The CDR3 contains 17 residues. The ends were cut back, 1 base at V and 0 bases at J, with 10 bases in the middle. The CDR3 here is CASSLEGQSSGANVLTF. CDR3 sequence (DNA): TGTGCCAGCAGCTTAGAAGGACAGAGCTCTGGGGCCAACGTCCTGACTTTC.

The rearrangement links TRBV10-2 to TRBJ1-5; D may be TRBD1 (5 bases). This CDR3 contains 16 residues. The germline V gene has CDR1 WSHSY and CDR2 SAAADI. Between the trimmed V and J ends, which lost 6 bases and 1 base, there was a span of 16 bases. CDR3 in amino acids: CASSLTPRGSNQPQHF. In DNA, the CDR3 is TGCGCCAGCAGCCTAACTCCCCGGGGGAGCAATCAGCCCCAGCATTTT.

This clonotype appeared many times. This sequence joins TRBV30 and TRBJ1-3; D ambiguous. This CDR3 comprises 16 residues. Germline assignment: CDR1 GTSNPN and CDR2 SVGIG (reference sequence). V was pared by 2 bases and J by 0 bases, with 14 bases between. CDR3 in amino acids: CAWSPPGGVSGNTIYF. CDR3 nucleotides: TGTGCCTGGAGTCCTCCCGGCGGGGTCTCTGGAAACACCATATATTTT.

There are many counts of this clonotype. The chain joins TRBV12-3 or TRBV12-4 to TRBJ2-2; D gene unclear. The CDR3 consists of 13 residues. Trimming took off 2 bases at V and 6 bases at J, with 7 bases between the two ends. Here the CDR3 reads CASSLRVSGELFF. CDR3 coding DNA: TGTGCCAGCAGTTTAAGGGTGTCCGGGGAGCTGTTTTTT.

This sequence joins TRBV6-2 or TRBV6-3 and TRBJ1-1, with D possibly TRBD1 on 5 matching bases. Germline V CDR1 and CDR2: MNHEY, SVGEGT. Trimming left V 7 bases short and J 1 base short, with 13 bases between. The CDR3 is 14 amino acids. The DNA for the CDR3 is TGTGCCAGCACCCGGGGACGGCCGAACACTGAAGCTTTCTTT. This sequence encodes CASTRGRPNTEAFF.

V usage is TRBV2 and J usage is TRBJ2-7; the match to TRBD1 covers 7 bases. CDR1 SNHLY and CDR2 FYNNEI come from the germline V gene. V shed 7 bases and J 5 bases; nucleotides not matched to a gene: 11. The length of the CDR3 is 14 residues. The CDR3: CASKVTGLIHEQYF. The DNA of the CDR3 is TGTGCCAGCAAAGTGACAGGGCTCATCCACGAGCAGTACTTC.